The sequence of this T cell receptor beta chain was determined in a study of cytomegalovirus exposure and HLA in healthy donors. Clones were read by immunoSEQ multiplex PCR, and TCRdb kept only the in-frame ones, dropping some. The data hold about 170,000 clones, with over 85% observed a single time. The J segment lost 10 bases and the V segment lost 7 bases, leaving 9 bases of the junction unmatched. The CDR3 is made up of 13 amino acids. The germline V gene encodes CDR1 MDHEN and CDR2 SYDVKM. This clone has just a few counts. The chain uses TRBV28 and TRBJ2-1, with 8 bases that match TRBD1. Material: PBMCs. The sequence was obtained from a man between 18 and 29 years old in good health and CMV-seropositive. CDR3 coding DNA: TGTGCCAGCACCCTGTCAGGGGGCGGGGAGCAGTTCTTC. Translated, it gives CASTLSGGGEQFF.